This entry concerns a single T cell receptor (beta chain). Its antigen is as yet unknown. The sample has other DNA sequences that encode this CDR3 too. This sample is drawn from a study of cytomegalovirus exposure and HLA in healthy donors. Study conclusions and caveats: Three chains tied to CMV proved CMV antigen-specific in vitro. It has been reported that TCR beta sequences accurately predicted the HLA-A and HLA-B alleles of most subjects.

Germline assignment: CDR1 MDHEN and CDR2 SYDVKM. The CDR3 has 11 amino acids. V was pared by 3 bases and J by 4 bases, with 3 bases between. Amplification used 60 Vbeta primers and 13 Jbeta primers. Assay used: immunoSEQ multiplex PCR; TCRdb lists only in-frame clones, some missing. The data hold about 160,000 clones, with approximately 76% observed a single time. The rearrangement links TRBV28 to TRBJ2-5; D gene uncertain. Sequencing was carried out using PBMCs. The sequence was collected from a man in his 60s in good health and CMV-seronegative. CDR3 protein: CASSLRETQYF. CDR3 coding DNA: TGTGCCAGCAGTTTGCGAGAGACCCAGTACTTC.